This T cell receptor (beta chain) emerged from a study of blood T cell repertoires in COVID-19. On the study more broadly: PBMCs, B-cell-depleted T cells, or T cells were the source of the cDNA or gDNA that made up the material.

Generated by immunoSEQ multiplex PCR, the TCRdb table keeps only in-frame clones and is missing some. The profile shows some 50,000 clones, approximately 90% of them singletons. Germline V gene sequence: CDR1 PRHDT, CDR2 FYEKMQ (reference sequence). The CDR3 consists of 15 residues. Trimming pared 2 bases from V and 4 bases from J, leaving 14 bases between. A remark on this clone: Additional DNA sequences in this sample encode the identical CDR3.

V gene TRBV13 combines with J gene TRBJ1-2; a weak D match, TRBD1 (5 bases). This receptor was taken from a man in his sixties with acute or convalescent COVID-19. The sequencing input was peripheral blood. CDR3 protein: CASSLNQGSSYGYTF. In DNA, the CDR3 is TGTGCCAGCAGCTTAAACCAGGGTAGCAGCTATGGCTACACCTTC.